A single T cell receptor beta chain is shown here with its context. The sample originates from a study of cytomegalovirus exposure and HLA in healthy donors. A multiplex PCR was run with 60 Vbeta primers and 13 Jbeta primers. This table comes from immunoSEQ multiplex PCR, and its TCRdb copy is limited to in-frame clones, with some not included. Found here are under 200,000 clones, 84% of them singletons; the top ten hold about 0.4%. Germline lookup yields CDR1 SQVTM and CDR2 ANQGSEA. The V gene end was trimmed by 6 bases and the J gene end by 0 bases; junction bases not matched to a gene: 19. The CDR3 totals 18 residues.

The chain couples TRBV29-1 to TRBJ2-5; 7 bases agree with TRBD1. The receptor was derived from a boy aged 2-9 years in good health and CMV-seronegative. Sequencing used PBMCs. CDR3: CSVAYVLSGTEYQETQYF. In nucleotides, the CDR3 is TGCAGCGTCGCTTATGTTTTGTCCGGGACAGAGTACCAAGAGACCCAGTACTTC.